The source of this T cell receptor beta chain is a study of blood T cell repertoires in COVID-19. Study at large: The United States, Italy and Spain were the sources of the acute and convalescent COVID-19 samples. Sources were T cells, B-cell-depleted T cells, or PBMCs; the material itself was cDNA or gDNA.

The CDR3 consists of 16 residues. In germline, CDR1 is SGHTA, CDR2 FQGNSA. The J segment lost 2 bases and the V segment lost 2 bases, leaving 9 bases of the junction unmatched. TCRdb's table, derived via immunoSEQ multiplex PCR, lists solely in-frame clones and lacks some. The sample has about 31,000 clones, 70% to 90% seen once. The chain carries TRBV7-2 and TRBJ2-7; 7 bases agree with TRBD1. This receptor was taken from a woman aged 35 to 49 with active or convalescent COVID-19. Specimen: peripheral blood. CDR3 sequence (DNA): TGTGCCAGCAGCTTATATGGGGCAGGGGGTGCCTACGAGCAGTACTTC. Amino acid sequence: CASSLYGAGGAYEQYF.